In this sample, the clone carrying this T cell receptor (beta chain) turned up a few times. As yet, its antigen is unknown. The data stem from a study of cytotoxic CD8 clonotypes in ibrutinib-treated CLL. As for the study in general: Samples yielded averages of 255,043 productive templates and more than 90,000 productive rearrangements.

This CDR3 is 10 amino acids long. Germline loops: CDR1 SNHLY, CDR2 FYNNEI. V lost 8 bases and J lost 4, with 3 bases in between. Method: immunoSEQ multiplex PCR; TCRdb's copy keeps in-frame clones and lacks some. The sample has about 44,000 clones; approximately 70% are singletons. Broader study findings: A difference in sampling times existed between sustained-remission and progressing patients. Whereas clonality rose at ibrutinib response, it declined toward baseline at progression. T-cell clonality at baseline went above that of age-matched healthy donors and rose and fell with circulating CD8+ T-cell counts.

The chain joins TRBV2 to TRBJ2-1; D call uncertain. The sequenced sample was PBMCs, obtained after 12 months of ibrutinib treatment. This receptor was taken from a human donor with chronic lymphocytic leukemia. The CDR3 nucleotides are TGTGCCAGCCGATACAATGAGCAGTTCTTC. Protein product: CASRYNEQFF.